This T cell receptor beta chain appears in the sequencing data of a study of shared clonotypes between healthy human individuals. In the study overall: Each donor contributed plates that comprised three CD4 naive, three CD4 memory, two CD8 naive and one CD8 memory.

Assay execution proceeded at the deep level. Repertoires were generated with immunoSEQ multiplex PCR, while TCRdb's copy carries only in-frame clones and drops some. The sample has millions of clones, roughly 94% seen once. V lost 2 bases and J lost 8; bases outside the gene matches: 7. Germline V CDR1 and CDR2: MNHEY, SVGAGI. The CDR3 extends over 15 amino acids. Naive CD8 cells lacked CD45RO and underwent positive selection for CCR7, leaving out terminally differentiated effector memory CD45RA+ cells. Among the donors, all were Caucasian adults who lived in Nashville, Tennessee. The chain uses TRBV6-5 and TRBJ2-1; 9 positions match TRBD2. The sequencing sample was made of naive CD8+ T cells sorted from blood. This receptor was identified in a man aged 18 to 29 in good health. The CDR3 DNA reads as TGTGCCAGCAGTTACGGCGGGGGGGCCTCCCATGAGCAGTTCTTC. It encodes CASSYGGGASHEQFF.